This entry lists 26 T cell receptor beta chains sequenced from one sample in a study of blood T cell repertoires in COVID-19. The repertoire was sequenced with immunoSEQ multiplex PCR; TCRdb's copy has only in-frame clones and lacks some. The sample consists of about 56,000 clones, 89% of them appearing once. Sequencing was done on a sample of peripheral blood. The receptors derive from a woman between 55 and 75 years old with COVID-19, enrolled during active disease.

The chain uses TRBV4-3 and TRBJ2-3; the match to TRBD1 covers 10 bases. Germline lookup yields CDR1 LGHNA and CDR2 YSLEER. The CDR3 is 12 residues long. Trimming at V came to 3 bases and at J to 15 bases, leaving 6 bases not matched to a gene. For the CDR3, the DNA is TGCGCCAGCAGCCAGACAGGGGGCTCGCGATATTTT. It is translated as CASSQTGGSRYF.

This clone has only a few counts. The CDR3 reads CATMLSGSGSVYTGELFF. The CDR3 nucleotides read TGTGCCACCATGTTGTCTGGAAGCGGGAGTGTATACACCGGGGAGCTGTTTTTT. The chain joins TRBV19 to TRBJ2-2; TRBD2 matches at 8 bases. Germline trimming cut 10 bases from V and 3 bases from J; bases unmatched to any gene: 19. The CDR3 consists of 18 residues. Germline values: CDR1 LNHDA, CDR2 SQIVND (reference sequence).

This chain uses TRBV12-3 or TRBV12-4 with TRBJ2-2; D uncertain. CDR3 length: 11 amino acids. V dropped 6 bases and J dropped 8 bases, with 7 bases sitting between them. The CDR3 DNA reads as TGTGCCAGCAGCCTCTTAGGGGAGCTGTTTTTT. Amino acid sequence: CASSLLGELFF.

The chain couples TRBV10-3 to TRBJ2-5; 10 bases map to TRBD2. CDR3 size: 15 residues. V lost 2 bases to trimming and J lost 5 bases; unmatched junction nucleotides: 5. Per the germline V gene, CDR1 is ENHRY and CDR2 is SYGVKD. The CDR3 loop reads CAISERASGSETQYF. Written as DNA, the CDR3 is TGTGCCATCAGTGAGCGGGCTAGCGGGAGTGAGACCCAGTACTTC.

The V and J genes are TRBV5-4 and TRBJ2-2, with 11 bases that match TRBD2. Germline values: CDR1 SGHNT, CDR2 YYREEE (reference sequence). This CDR3 is 15 amino acids long. Trimming removed 6 bases from V and 6 bases from J; junction bases left unmatched: 7. As DNA, the CDR3 is TGTGCCAGCACCGGGACTAGCGGAACGCCCGGGGAGCTGTTTTTT. This codes for CASTGTSGTPGELFF. Together with reference TRBV5-4 and TRBJ2-2, the CDR3 gives the full variable domain: ETGVTQSPTHLIKTRGQQVTLRCSSQSGHNTVSWYQQALGQGPQFIFQYYREEENGRGNFPPRFSGLQFPNYSSELNVNALELDDSALYLCASTGTSGTPGELFFGEGSRLTVL.

This chain uses TRBV6-2 or TRBV6-3 with TRBJ1-1, with D possibly being TRBD1 (5 bases). Trimming shortened V by 4 bases and J by 8 bases, and 20 bases separated the two germline ends. The germline V gene encodes CDR1 MNHEY and CDR2 SVGEGT. This CDR3 contains 15 residues. The DNA for the CDR3 is TGTGCCAGCAGTTGGGAACGAATAGGGGAACTGGAAGCTTTCTTT. Amino acid sequence: CASSWERIGELEAFF.

The J gene is TRBJ1-5, the V gene TRBV18; 10 nucleotides align to TRBD1. CDR3 length: 15 residues. Germline-derived CDR1 and CDR2 are KGHSH and LQKENI. V lost 3 bases and J lost 5; bases outside the gene matches: 4. CDR3 protein: CASSPGQGKDQPQHF. The CDR3 DNA is TGTGCCAGCTCACCGGGACAGGGGAAGGATCAGCCCCAGCATTTT.

The V and J genes are TRBV5-4 and TRBJ2-7; weak D call: TRBD2 (5 bases). This CDR3 has 14 residues. Germline CDR1 reads SGHNT; CDR2 reads YYREEE (reference sequence). Trimming removed 3 bases from V and 4 bases from J, with 14 bases in between. The CDR3 DNA is TGTGCCAGCAGCTATTTTGGGGAGAGGTACGAGCAGTACTTC. Its translation: CASSYFGERYEQYF.

The rearrangement links TRBV15 to TRBJ2-5, with D unresolved. The V end was cut by 2 bases, the J end by 2 bases, with 9 bases between. The CDR3 length is 14 residues. The germline V gene has CDR1 LNHNV and CDR2 YYDKDF (reference sequence). Written as DNA, the CDR3 is TGTGCCACCAGCAGACAGACACTGCAAGAGACCCAGTACTTC. The encoded protein is CATSRQTLQETQYF. The whole variable domain, filled in from reference TRBV15 and TRBJ2-5, reads DAMVIQNPRYQVTQFGKPVTLSCSQTLNHNVMYWYQQKSSQAPKLLFHYYDKDFNNEADTPDNFQSRRPNTSFCFLDIRSPGLGDTAMYLCATSRQTLQETQYFGPGTRLLVL.

This chain joins TRBV7-9 and TRBJ2-1; 8 bases agree with TRBD2. V lost 4 bases and J lost 7; bases outside the gene matches: 9. The CDR3 is 15 amino acids. Germline lookup yields CDR1 SEHNR and CDR2 FQNEAQ (reference sequence). The CDR3 loop reads CASSSRGGLINEQFF. In DNA form, the CDR3 reads TGTGCCAGCAGCTCCCGGGGGGGACTGATTAATGAGCAGTTCTTC.

The chain joins TRBV9 to TRBJ2-6, with 7 bases identical to TRBD1. The germline CDR1 and CDR2 sequences are SGDLS and YYNGEE. Trimming cost V 4 bases and J 2 bases; bases outside gene matches: 9. The CDR3 is 17 residues long. CDR3 loop: CASSPTLQGAGANVLTF. Here the CDR3 DNA reads TGTGCCAGCAGCCCAACCCTCCAGGGGGCTGGGGCCAACGTCCTGACTTTC. The whole variable domain, filled in from reference TRBV9 and TRBJ2-6, reads DSGVTQTPKHLITATGQRVTLRCSPRSGDLSVYWYQQSLDQGLQFLIQYYNGEERAKGNILERFSAQQFPDLHSELNLSSLELGDSALYFCASSPTLQGAGANVLTFGAGSRLTVL.

The J gene is TRBJ1-1, the V gene TRBV10-3; D possibly corresponds to TRBD1 (5 bases). CDR1 is ENHRY and CDR2 is SYGVKD in the germline V gene. Between the trimmed V and J ends, which lost 5 bases and 0 bases, there was a span of 16 bases. The CDR3 consists of 16 residues. CDR3 sequence: CAISKVRQPMNTEAFF. CDR3 in DNA: TGTGCCATCAGTAAAGTAAGACAGCCAATGAACACTGAAGCTTTCTTT.

This clone was detected a few times. The chain uses TRBV7-9 and TRBJ1-4, with a weak D call TRBD1 (6 bases). Trimming cost V 5 bases and J 6 bases, with 22 bases left between them. The V gene's germline CDR1 is SEHNR and CDR2 FQNEAQ (reference sequence). There are 17 residues in the CDR3. CDR3 region: CASSELSTGPGYEKLFF. The CDR3 DNA follows: TGTGCCAGCAGCGAACTATCGACAGGTCCTGGATATGAAAAACTGTTTTTT. The whole variable domain, filled in from reference TRBV7-9 and TRBJ1-4, reads DTGVSQNPRHKITKRGQNVTFRCDPISEHNRLYWYRQTLGQGPEFLTYFQNEAQLEKSRLLSDRFSAERPKGSFSTLEIQRTEQGDSAMYLCASSELSTGPGYEKLFFGSGTQLSVL.

The chain couples TRBV10-3 to TRBJ2-2, with 10 bases matching TRBD2. Per germline, CDR1 ENHRY and CDR2 SYGVKD. Trimming cost V 3 bases and J 5 bases; bases outside gene matches: 0. CDR3 length: 14 amino acids. The CDR3: CAISELAGTGELFF. CDR3 nucleotide sequence: TGTGCCATCAGTGAACTAGCGGGAACCGGGGAGCTGTTTTTT.

This clone appeared a single time. The chain is built from TRBV23-1 and TRBJ1-3, with D uncertain. TRBV23-1 is sorted into the ORF group, with uncertain function. This CDR3 region has 16 residues. V gave up 0 bases and J gave up 3 bases, with 12 bases separating them. CDR3 protein: CASSQSAEDGGNTIYF. The CDR3 DNA follows: TGCGCCAGCAGTCAATCAGCGGAGGATGGTGGAAACACCATATATTTT.

This sequence joins TRBV4-3 and TRBJ1-2; no definite D call. Trimming stripped 4 bases from V and 3 bases from J, with 24 bases between. This CDR3 is 18 amino acids long. Germline V gene data show CDR1 as LGHNA and CDR2 as YSLEER. DNA of the CDR3: TGCGCCAGCAGCCGGAATAGGGTATTTAATATGAGGGACTATGGCTACACCTTC. Residues: CASSRNRVFNMRDYGYTF.

J is TRBJ1-4 and V is TRBV4-1; D unclear. V shed 1 base and J shed 0 bases, with 9 bases lying between them. The CDR3 loop spans 16 amino acids. CDR1 is MGHRA and CDR2 is YSYEKL in the germline V gene. The CDR3 is CASSQGPGSTNEKLFF. The DNA for the CDR3 is TGCGCCAGCAGCCAAGGTCCGGGATCAACTAATGAAAAACTGTTTTTT.

This clone was seen a single time. The genes are TRBV20-1 and TRBJ2-5; D is undetermined. Germline CDR1 DFQATT, CDR2 SNEGSKA (reference sequence). The V end lost 6 bases, the J end lost 3 bases, and 11 bases lay between the germline ends. CDR3 length: 12 residues. CDR3 residues: CSASGSEETQYF. CDR3 bases: TGCAGTGCGAGTGGTTCAGAAGAGACCCAGTACTTC.

The genes are TRBV19 and TRBJ1-1; TRBD1 agrees at 7 bases. The V segment lost 8 bases and the J segment 0 bases; nucleotides outside the gene matches: 3. Looked up from germline, CDR1 is LNHDA and CDR2 is SQIVND (reference sequence). The CDR3 consists of 13 residues. The CDR3 reads CASQDRLNTEAFF. Written as DNA, the CDR3 is TGTGCCAGTCAGGACAGGTTGAACACTGAAGCTTTCTTT.

CDR3: CASSLGLMDSPLHF. The CDR3 DNA is TGTGCCAGCAGTCTTGGACTCATGGATTCACCCCTCCACTTT. The gene calls are TRBV28 and TRBJ1-6; D ambiguous. Germline loops: CDR1 MDHEN, CDR2 SYDVKM. CDR3 length: 14 amino acids. The V end lost 5 bases, the J end lost 8 bases, and 13 bases lay between the germline ends. Variable domain in full (rest from reference TRBV28 and TRBJ1-6): DVKVTQSSRYLVKRTGEKVFLECVQDMDHENMFWYRQDPGLGLRLIYFSYDVKMKEKGDIPEGYSVSREKKERFSLILESASTNQTSMYLCASSLGLMDSPLHFGNGTRLTVT.

This clone appeared a single time. The rearrangement links TRBV9 to TRBJ2-1; 9 positions match TRBD2. Trimming at V came to 1 base and at J to 7 bases, leaving 9 bases not matched to a gene. CDR3 length: 16 amino acids. CDR1 SGDLS and CDR2 YYNGEE come from the germline V gene. CDR3 in amino acids: CASSVNFRGGDNEQFF. The CDR3 nucleotides are TGTGCCAGCAGCGTAAATTTTCGCGGGGGGGATAATGAGCAGTTCTTC.

The V gene is TRBV5-5, the J gene TRBJ2-7; 9 bases map to TRBD1. V lost 5 bases and J lost 6; bases outside the gene matches: 12. Germline assignment: CDR1 SGHKS and CDR2 YYEKEE (reference sequence). The length of the CDR3 is 15 residues. The CDR3 bases are TGTGCCAGCAGACAAACTCCGGGACAGGGCTTCGAGCAGTACTTC. Residues: CASRQTPGQGFEQYF.

The CDR3 sequence is CASSPSGGGQAVFGNTIYF. The CDR3 DNA sequence: TGCGCCAGCAGCCCGTCAGGGGGGGGACAGGCAGTGTTCGGAAACACCATATATTTT. This sequence joins TRBV4-3 and TRBJ1-3, with TRBD1 identical over 8 bases. The V gene's germline CDR1 is LGHNA and CDR2 YSLEER. CDR3 length: 19 amino acids. V dropped 4 bases and J dropped 4; count of bases not matched to a gene: 18.

The chain recombines TRBV27 with TRBJ2-7; the match to TRBD1 covers 7 bases. Germline V gene data show CDR1 as MNHEY and CDR2 as SMNVEV (reference sequence). The CDR3 totals 14 residues. J lost 2 bases, V lost 7 bases, and 8 bases had no gene match. Here the CDR3 DNA reads TGTGCCAGCAAGGAGACAGGGCCGACCTACGAGCAGTACTTC. Protein product: CASKETGPTYEQYF.

This rearrangement joins TRBV4-1 to TRBJ2-7; tentative D call: TRBD1 (6 bases). The V gene's germline CDR1 is MGHRA and CDR2 YSYEKL. The CDR3 is 16 amino acids. V was shortened by 1 base and J by 0 bases, with 13 bases between the two germline ends. This CDR3 is CASSQGGQGLSYEQYF. For the CDR3, the DNA is TGCGCCAGCAGCCAAGGGGGCCAGGGGCTCTCCTACGAGCAGTACTTC.

The chain links TRBV3-1 (or the pseudogene TRBV3-2) to TRBJ2-1, with D perhaps TRBD1 (5 bases). The germline gives CDR1 LGHDT, CDR2 YNNKEL (reference sequence). Trimming pared 2 bases from V and 2 bases from J, leaving 13 bases between. The CDR3 sequence is 16 residues long. The CDR3 sequence is CASSQITGVTYNEQFF. In DNA, the CDR3 is TGTGCCAGCAGCCAAATTACAGGAGTAACCTACAATGAGCAGTTCTTC.